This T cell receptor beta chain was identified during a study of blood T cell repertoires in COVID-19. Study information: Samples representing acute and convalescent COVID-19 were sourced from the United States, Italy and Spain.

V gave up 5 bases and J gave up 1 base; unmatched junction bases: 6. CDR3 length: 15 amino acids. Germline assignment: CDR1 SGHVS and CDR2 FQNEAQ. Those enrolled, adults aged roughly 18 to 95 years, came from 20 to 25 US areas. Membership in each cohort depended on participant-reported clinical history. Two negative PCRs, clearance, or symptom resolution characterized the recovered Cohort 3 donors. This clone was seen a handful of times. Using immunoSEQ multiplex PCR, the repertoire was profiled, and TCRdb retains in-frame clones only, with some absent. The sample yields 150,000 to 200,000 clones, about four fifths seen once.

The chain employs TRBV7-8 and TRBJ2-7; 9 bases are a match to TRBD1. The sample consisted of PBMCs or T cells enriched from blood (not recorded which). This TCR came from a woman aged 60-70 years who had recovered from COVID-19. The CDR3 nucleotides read TGTGCCAGCAGCCCGGGACAGGGCCCATCCTACGAGCAGTACTTC. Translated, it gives CASSPGQGPSYEQYF.